One sample yielded the 22 T cell receptor beta chains listed below, sequenced in a study of cytomegalovirus exposure and HLA in healthy donors. PCR involved 60 Vbeta and 13 Jbeta primers. The repertoire was sequenced with immunoSEQ multiplex PCR; TCRdb's copy has only in-frame clones and lacks some. The sample consists of 150,000 to 200,000 clones, around four fifths of them appearing once. The sequencing sample was made of PBMCs. These receptors were collected from a woman between 35 and 50 years old in good health and CMV-seronegative.

This clone has only one observation. Its ends do not fully match the called genes, so a read error is possible. The chain has TRBV10-3 and TRBJ2-7, with D tentatively TRBD2 (5 bases). CDR1 and CDR2 (germline): ENHRY, SYGVKD. The CDR3 consists of 14 residues. CDR3 protein: CATSGGLAAYEQYF. CDR3 in DNA: TGTGCCACCAGTGGTGGACTGGCGGCCTACGAGCAGTACTTC.

The genes are TRBV2 and TRBJ1-4; a possible D gene is TRBD1 (6 bases). CDR3 length: 14 amino acids. The germline V and J ends were trimmed by 6 bases and 8 bases, with 16 bases remaining between them. Germline CDR1 and CDR2: SNHLY and FYNNEI. CDR3 residues: CASREGRGEEKLFF. The CDR3 DNA sequence: TGTGCCAGCAGAGAGGGCAGGGGTGAGGAAAAACTGTTTTTT.

This clone came up a few times. This chain joins TRBV19 and TRBJ2-2; TRBD2 aligns across 14 bases. J gave up 6 bases and V 8 bases, and 11 bases lay outside the gene matches. Germline V gene data show CDR1 as LNHDA and CDR2 as SQIVND (reference sequence). The CDR3 length is 17 residues. In DNA, the CDR3 is TGTGCCAGTTCCTCGACTAGCGGGAGGGCCGGGGCCGGGGAGCTGTTTTTT. Its translation is CASSSTSGRAGAGELFF.

This clone has more than one count but fewer than ten. At one end the junction does not follow the germline gene, possibly because of a read error. The chain is built from TRBV10-3 and TRBJ1-1; possible D gene TRBD1, 5 bases. Germline lookup yields CDR1 ENHRY and CDR2 SYGVKD. The CDR3 is 13 amino acids. CDR3 region: CAISGDSFGETFF. CDR3 DNA: TGTGCCATCAGTGGTGACAGCTTCGGTGAAACTTTCTTT.

This chain connects TRBV30 to TRBJ2-5, with TRBD1 identical over 12 bases. Trimming took 0 bases from V and 5 from J; bases not matched to a gene: 10. In germline, CDR1 is GTSNPN, CDR2 SVGIG (reference sequence). The CDR3 runs to 17 residues. Here the CDR3 reads CAWSVGEGTGGHETQYF. In nucleotides, the CDR3 is TGTGCCTGGAGTGTAGGGGAGGGGACAGGGGGCCATGAGACCCAGTACTTC.

The J gene is TRBJ2-1, the V gene TRBV9; D might be TRBD2 (6 bases). Germline-derived CDR1 and CDR2 are SGDLS and YYNGEE. V lost 4 bases and J 5 bases, leaving 19 bases between the germline ends. The CDR3 extends over 16 amino acids. As DNA, the CDR3 is TGTGCCAGCAGCCCCAGCGGGTACGGACTAAACAATGAGCAGTTCTTC. As protein: CASSPSGYGLNNEQFF.

This chain connects TRBV28 to TRBJ2-5; D perhaps matches TRBD2 (5 bases). V lost 4 bases, J lost 2 bases, and 14 bases lay in between. The germline V gene has CDR1 MDHEN and CDR2 SYDVKM. The CDR3 has 15 amino acids. Here the CDR3 DNA reads TGTGCCAGCAGTTCCCCTGTGGGGAGACAAGAGACCCAGTACTTC. Translated: CASSSPVGRQETQYF. Together with reference TRBV28 and TRBJ2-5, the CDR3 gives the full variable domain: DVKVTQSSRYLVKRTGEKVFLECVQDMDHENMFWYRQDPGLGLRLIYFSYDVKMKEKGDIPEGYSVSREKKERFSLILESASTNQTSMYLCASSSPVGRQETQYFGPGTRLLVL.

This clone was seen once. The chain recombines TRBV18 with TRBJ2-7, with D unclear. The V gene lost 2 bases and the J gene lost 5 bases, with 7 bases spanning the gap. Germline V gene lookup returns CDR1 KGHSH and CDR2 LQKENI. This CDR3 comprises 12 residues. The CDR3 reads CASSPTGDEQYF. In DNA, the CDR3 is TGTGCCAGCTCACCAACGGGTGACGAGCAGTACTTC.

The rearrangement uses TRBV11-2 and TRBJ1-1; tentatively, D is TRBD1 (5 bases). The V gene lost 1 base and the J gene lost 0 bases, with 9 bases spanning the gap. The V gene's germline CDR1 is SGHAT and CDR2 FQNNGV. The CDR3 consists of 15 residues. This CDR3 is CASSLGGTLNTEAFF. Written as DNA, the CDR3 is TGTGCCAGCAGCTTAGGGGGGACTCTGAACACTGAAGCTTTCTTT.

This clone has just one count. The CDR3 is CASSLDGSSYNEQFF. CDR3 bases: TGTGCCAGCAGCTTAGATGGGAGCTCCTACAATGAGCAGTTCTTC. This rearrangement joins TRBV7-3 to TRBJ2-1, with a tentative D call TRBD2 (5 bases). Germline CDR1 is SGHTA and CDR2 is FQGTGA. Trimming stripped 2 bases from V and 0 bases from J, with 8 bases between. There are 15 residues in the CDR3.

This sequence joins TRBV10-3 and TRBJ2-2, with D maybe TRBD2 (6 bases). This CDR3 is built from 13 residues. Trimming left V 8 bases short and J 2 bases short, with 9 bases between. Germline CDR1 ENHRY, CDR2 SYGVKD. The CDR3 reads CAILADNTGELFF. CDR3 nucleotides: TGTGCCATCTTAGCGGACAACACCGGGGAGCTGTTTTTT.

The chain has TRBV5-8 and TRBJ1-5; no reliable D call. The V end was cut by 1 base, the J end by 9 bases, with 14 bases between. This CDR3 comprises 14 residues. In germline, CDR1 is SGHTS, CDR2 YDEGEE. The CDR3 DNA reads TGTGCCAGCAGCTTGCTTTCGGGAGGCTCGCCCCAGCATTTT. It yields the protein CASSLLSGGSPQHF.

The chain employs TRBV6-6 and TRBJ1-1, with TRBD1 as a possible D gene (5 bases). This CDR3 comprises 13 residues. Trimming took 2 bases from V and 4 from J, leaving 8 bases between them. Germline CDR1 MNHNY, CDR2 SVGAGI (reference sequence). CDR3 bases: TGTGCCAGCAGTTACGTCGGGGGCACTGAAGCTTTCTTT. It yields the protein CASSYVGGTEAFF.

The chain couples TRBV7-2 to TRBJ2-3, with a weak D call TRBD2 (6 bases). V lost 5 bases and J 5 bases, leaving 17 bases between the germline ends. The CDR3 contains 15 residues. Germline CDR1 and CDR2: SGHTA and FQGNSA. CDR3 nucleotides: TGTGCCAGCAGCCTAAACCTCCTGGGGGGAGATACGCAGTATTTT. As protein: CASSLNLLGGDTQYF.

To note about this clone: Other DNA sequences within the sample encode an identical CDR3. This rearrangement joins TRBV18 to TRBJ2-5; TRBD2 agrees at 8 bases. V lost 2 bases to trimming and J lost 2 bases; unmatched junction nucleotides: 4. Germline V CDR1 and CDR2: KGHSH, LQKENI. The CDR3 is 15 residues long. CDR3 sequence (DNA): TGTGCCAGCTCACCAACGACTAGCGTACAAGAGACCCAGTACTTC. Translating gives CASSPTTSVQETQYF.

There are a few counts of this clone. CDR3 bases: TGTGCCAGCAGCCCCCGACAGGCTAGCACAGATACGCAGTATTTT. Translation gives CASSPRQASTDTQYF. The rearrangement links TRBV7-3 to TRBJ2-3; D possibly corresponds to TRBD1 (6 bases). The CDR3 extends over 15 amino acids. V lost 5 bases and J 0 bases, leaving 12 bases between the germline ends. Germline CDR1 and CDR2: SGHTA and FQGTGA. The entire variable domain, with the rest obtained from reference TRBV7-3 and TRBJ2-3, is as follows: GAGVSQTPSNKVTEKGKYVELRCDPISGHTALYWYRQSLGQGPEFLIYFQGTGAADDSGLPNDRFFAVRPEGSVSTLKIQRTERGDSAVYLCASSPRQASTDTQYFGPGTRLTVL.

The J gene is TRBJ2-1, the V gene TRBV30; 10 nucleotides match TRBD2. Germline V lookup: CDR1 GTSNPN, CDR2 SVGIG (reference sequence). V shed 0 bases and J 7 bases; nucleotides not matched to a gene: 12. The CDR3 has 17 residues. The CDR3 here is CAWSVRLAGEGGNEQFF. CDR3 bases: TGTGCCTGGAGTGTGAGGCTAGCGGGAGAGGGGGGGAATGAGCAGTTCTTC.

This rearrangement joins TRBV12-5 to TRBJ2-1, with 7 bases fitting TRBD2. This CDR3 comprises 16 residues. The germline CDR1 and CDR2 sequences are LGHNT and FRNRAP. J was trimmed by 3 bases and V by 3 bases; bases with no gene match: 8. The CDR3 spells CASGFPLAGDYNEQFF. The CDR3 nucleotides read TGTGCTAGTGGTTTTCCTCTGGCGGGGGACTACAATGAGCAGTTCTTC.

V is TRBV9 and J is TRBJ2-3; D call uncertain. The CDR3 extends over 15 amino acids. Germline loops: CDR1 SGDLS, CDR2 YYNGEE. V was trimmed by 0 bases and J by 4 bases, leaving 12 bases between them. The CDR3 region is CASSVGAITADTQYF. CDR3 sequence (DNA): TGTGCCAGCAGCGTAGGAGCCATAACCGCAGATACGCAGTATTTT.

The V gene is TRBV25-1, the J gene TRBJ2-5; 7 nucleotides line up with TRBD1. TRBJ2-7 explains the end of the DNA better; the J call may be wrong. Germline V CDR1 and CDR2: MGHDK, SYGVNS. There are 15 residues in the CDR3. CDR3 region: CASSPNRGFSYEQYF. The CDR3, as DNA: TGTGCCAGCAGTCCGAACAGGGGATTTTCCTACGAGCAGTACTTC.

Comment on this clone: One end of the junction does not line up with germline, which may come from a read error. The chain is built from TRBV2 and TRBJ2-1; 8 positions agree with TRBD2. Germline V CDR1 and CDR2: SNHLY, FYNNEI. This CDR3 is 15 amino acids long. In DNA form, the CDR3 reads TGTGCCAGCAGTCAAGCGGGAGTAAGTTACAATGAGCAGTTCTTC. This sequence encodes CASSQAGVSYNEQFF.

This clone was detected only a few times. This chain uses TRBV6-5 with TRBJ1-5, with 9 bases aligning to TRBD1. The CDR3 consists of 14 residues. In germline, CDR1 is MNHEY, CDR2 SVGAGI. V lost 5 bases and J lost 4; bases outside the gene matches: 3. CDR3 bases: TGTGCCAGCAGTGCCGGGACAGGGAATCAGCCCCAGCATTTT. Its translation: CASSAGTGNQPQHF.